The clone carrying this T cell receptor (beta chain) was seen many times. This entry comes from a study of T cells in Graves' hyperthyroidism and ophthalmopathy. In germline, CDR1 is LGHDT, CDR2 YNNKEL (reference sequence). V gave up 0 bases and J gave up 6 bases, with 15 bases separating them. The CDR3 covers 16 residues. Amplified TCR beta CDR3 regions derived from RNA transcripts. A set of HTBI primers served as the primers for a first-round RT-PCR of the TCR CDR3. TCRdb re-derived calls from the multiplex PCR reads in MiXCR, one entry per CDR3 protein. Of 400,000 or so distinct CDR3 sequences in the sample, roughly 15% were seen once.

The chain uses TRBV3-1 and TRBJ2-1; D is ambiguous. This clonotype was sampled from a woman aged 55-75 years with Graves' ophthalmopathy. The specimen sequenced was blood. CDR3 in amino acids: CASSQDALLLSNEQFF. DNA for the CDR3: TGTGCCAGCAGCCAAGATGCGCTGTTACTCTCCAATGAGCAGTTCTTC.